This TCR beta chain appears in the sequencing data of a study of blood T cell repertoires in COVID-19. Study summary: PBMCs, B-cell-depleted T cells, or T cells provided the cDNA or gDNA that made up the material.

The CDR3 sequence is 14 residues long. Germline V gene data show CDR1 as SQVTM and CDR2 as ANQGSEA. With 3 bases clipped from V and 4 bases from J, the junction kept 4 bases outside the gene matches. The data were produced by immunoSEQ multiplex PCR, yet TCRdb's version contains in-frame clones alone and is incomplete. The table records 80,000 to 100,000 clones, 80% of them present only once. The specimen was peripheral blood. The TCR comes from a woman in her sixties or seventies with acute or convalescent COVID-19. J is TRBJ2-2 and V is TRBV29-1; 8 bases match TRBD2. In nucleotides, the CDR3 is TGCAGCGTTGACGGAGCGGGAGCCACCGGGGAGCTGTTTTTT. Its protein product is CSVDGAGATGELFF.